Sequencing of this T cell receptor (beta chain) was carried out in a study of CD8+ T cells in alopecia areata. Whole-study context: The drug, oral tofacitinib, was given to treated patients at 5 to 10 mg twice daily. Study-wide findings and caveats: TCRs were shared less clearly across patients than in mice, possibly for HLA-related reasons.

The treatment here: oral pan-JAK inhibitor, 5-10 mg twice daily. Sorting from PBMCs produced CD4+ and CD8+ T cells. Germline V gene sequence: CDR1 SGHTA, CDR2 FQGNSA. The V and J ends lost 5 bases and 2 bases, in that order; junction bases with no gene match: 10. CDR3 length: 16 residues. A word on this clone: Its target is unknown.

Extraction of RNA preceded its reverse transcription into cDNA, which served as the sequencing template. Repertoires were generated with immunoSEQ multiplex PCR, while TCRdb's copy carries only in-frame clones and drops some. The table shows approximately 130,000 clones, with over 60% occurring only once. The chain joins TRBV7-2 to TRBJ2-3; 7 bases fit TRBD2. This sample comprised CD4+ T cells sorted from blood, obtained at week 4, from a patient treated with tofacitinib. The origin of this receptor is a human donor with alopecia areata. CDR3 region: CASSVQPGLPTDTQYF. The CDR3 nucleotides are TGTGCCAGCAGCGTACAGCCGGGACTACCCACAGATACGCAGTATTTT.